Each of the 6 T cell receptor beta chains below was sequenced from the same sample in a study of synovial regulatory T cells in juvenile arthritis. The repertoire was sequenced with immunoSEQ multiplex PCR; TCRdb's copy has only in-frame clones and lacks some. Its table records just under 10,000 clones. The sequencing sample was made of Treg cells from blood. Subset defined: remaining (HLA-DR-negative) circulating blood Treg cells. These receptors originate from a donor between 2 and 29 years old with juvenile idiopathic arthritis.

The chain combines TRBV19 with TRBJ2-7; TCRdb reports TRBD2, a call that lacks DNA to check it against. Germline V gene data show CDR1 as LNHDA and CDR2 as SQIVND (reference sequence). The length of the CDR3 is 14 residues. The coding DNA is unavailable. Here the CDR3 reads CASSIRVSSYEQYF.

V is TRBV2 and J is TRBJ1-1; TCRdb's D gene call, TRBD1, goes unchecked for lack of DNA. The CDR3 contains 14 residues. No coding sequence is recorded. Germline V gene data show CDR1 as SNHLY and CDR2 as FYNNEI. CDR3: CASTRDTLNTEAFF.

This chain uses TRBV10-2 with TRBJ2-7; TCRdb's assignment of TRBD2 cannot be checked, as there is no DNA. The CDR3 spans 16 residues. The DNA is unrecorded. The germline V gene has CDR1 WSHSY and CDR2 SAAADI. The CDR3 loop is CASSESRAGGPYEQYF.

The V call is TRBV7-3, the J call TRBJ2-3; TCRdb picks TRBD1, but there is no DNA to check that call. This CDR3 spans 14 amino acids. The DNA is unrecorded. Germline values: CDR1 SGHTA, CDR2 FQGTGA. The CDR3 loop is CASSSTGGPDTQYF.

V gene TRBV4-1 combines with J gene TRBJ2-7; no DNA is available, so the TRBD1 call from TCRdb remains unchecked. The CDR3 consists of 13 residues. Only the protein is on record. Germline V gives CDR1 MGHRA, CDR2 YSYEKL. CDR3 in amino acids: CASSQPTGDEQYF.

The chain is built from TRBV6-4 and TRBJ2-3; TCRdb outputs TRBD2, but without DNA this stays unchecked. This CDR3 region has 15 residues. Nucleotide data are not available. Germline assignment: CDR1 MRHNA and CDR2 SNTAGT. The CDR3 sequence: CASSLGGSRTDTQYF.